The 2 T cell receptor beta chains reported below all come from one sample, sequenced in a study of shared clonotypes between healthy human individuals. CD45RO-negative cells were positively selected for CCR7, leaving out terminally differentiated effector memory CD45RA+ cells. Measured with immunoSEQ multiplex PCR; TCRdb has only the in-frame clones, and not every one. The sample has over 2 million clones; around 96% are singletons. Sequencing used naive CD8+ T cells sorted from blood. These receptors originate from a man between 18 and 29 years old in good health.

CDR3 protein: CASSLTVANTGELFF. As DNA, the CDR3 is TGCGCCAGCAGCTTGACGGTAGCGAACACCGGGGAGCTGTTTTTT. The chain carries TRBV5-1 and TRBJ2-2; D remains unclear. There are 15 residues in the CDR3. From germline, CDR1 is SGHRS and CDR2 YFSETQ. V was cut by 1 base and J by 0 bases, with 7 bases left in between.

The rearrangement links TRBV7-2 to TRBJ2-5, with D uncertain. Between the trimmed V and J ends, which lost 4 bases and 4 bases, there was a span of 7 bases. CDR1 and CDR2 from the germline V gene are SGHTA and FQGNSA. This CDR3 has 12 amino acids. This CDR3 reads CASSYGVETQYF. CDR3 sequence (DNA): TGTGCCAGCAGCTATGGGGTAGAGACCCAGTACTTC.